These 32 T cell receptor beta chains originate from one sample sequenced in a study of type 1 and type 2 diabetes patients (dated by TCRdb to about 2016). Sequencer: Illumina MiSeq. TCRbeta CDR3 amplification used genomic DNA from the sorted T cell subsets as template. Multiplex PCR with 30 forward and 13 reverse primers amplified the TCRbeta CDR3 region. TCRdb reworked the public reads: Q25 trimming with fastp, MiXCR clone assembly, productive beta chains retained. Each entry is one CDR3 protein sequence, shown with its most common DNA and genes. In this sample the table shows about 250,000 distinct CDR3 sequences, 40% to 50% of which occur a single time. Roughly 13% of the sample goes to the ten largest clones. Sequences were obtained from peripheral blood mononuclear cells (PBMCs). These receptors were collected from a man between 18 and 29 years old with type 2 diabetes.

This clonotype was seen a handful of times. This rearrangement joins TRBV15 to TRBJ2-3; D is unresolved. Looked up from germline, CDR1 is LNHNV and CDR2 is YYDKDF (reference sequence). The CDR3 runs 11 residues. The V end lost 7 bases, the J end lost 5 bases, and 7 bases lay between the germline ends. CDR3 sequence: CATKGQDTQYF. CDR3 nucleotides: TGTGCCACCAAGGGTCAAGATACGCAGTATTTT.

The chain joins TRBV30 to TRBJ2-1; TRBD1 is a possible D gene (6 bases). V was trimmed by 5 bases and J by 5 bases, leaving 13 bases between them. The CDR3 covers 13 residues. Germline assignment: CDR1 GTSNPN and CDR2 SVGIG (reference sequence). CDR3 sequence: CAWARGIHNEQFF. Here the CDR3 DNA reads TGTGCCTGGGCTAGGGGGATACACAATGAGCAGTTCTTC. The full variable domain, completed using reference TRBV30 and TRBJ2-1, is SQTIHQWPATLVQPVGSPLSLECTVEGTSNPNLYWYRQAAGRGLQLLFYSVGIGQISSEVPQNLSASRPQDRQFILSSKKLLLSDSGFYLCAWARGIHNEQFFGPGTRLTVL.

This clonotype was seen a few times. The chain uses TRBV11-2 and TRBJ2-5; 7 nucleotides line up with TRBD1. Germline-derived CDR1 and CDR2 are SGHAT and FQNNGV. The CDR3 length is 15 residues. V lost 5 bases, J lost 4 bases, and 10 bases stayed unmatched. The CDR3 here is CASSPAQGVGETQYF. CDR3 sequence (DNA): TGTGCCAGCAGCCCTGCTCAGGGGGTCGGAGAGACCCAGTACTTC.

CDR3 protein: CAWSVVVPGGRQYF. The CDR3 DNA reads TGTGCCTGGAGTGTAGTAGTCCCCGGCGGGCGCCAGTACTTC. The chain couples TRBV30 to TRBJ2-5, with a possible D match to TRBD2 (5 bases). CDR1 and CDR2 (germline): GTSNPN, SVGIG (reference sequence). The V and J ends lost 0 bases and 10 bases respectively, with 18 bases between them. The CDR3 is 14 amino acids.

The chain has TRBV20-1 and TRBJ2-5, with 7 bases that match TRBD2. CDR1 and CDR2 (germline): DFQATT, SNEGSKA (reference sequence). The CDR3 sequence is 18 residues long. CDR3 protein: CSATPGFDSGGRVETQYF. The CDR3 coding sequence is TGCAGCGCGACCCCCGGATTCGATAGTGGCGGGAGAGTAGAGACCCAGTACTTC.

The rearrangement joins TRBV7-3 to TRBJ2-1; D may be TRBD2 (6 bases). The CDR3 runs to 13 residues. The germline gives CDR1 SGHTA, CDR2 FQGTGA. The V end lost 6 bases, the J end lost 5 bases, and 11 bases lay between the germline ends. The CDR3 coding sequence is TGTGCCAGCAGTTCGGAGGGACACAATGAGCAGTTCTTC. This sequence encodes CASSSEGHNEQFF. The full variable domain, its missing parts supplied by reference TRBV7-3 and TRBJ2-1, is GAGVSQTPSNKVTEKGKYVELRCDPISGHTALYWYRQSLGQGPEFLIYFQGTGAADDSGLPNDRFFAVRPEGSVSTLKIQRTERGDSAVYLCASSSEGHNEQFFGPGTRLTVL.

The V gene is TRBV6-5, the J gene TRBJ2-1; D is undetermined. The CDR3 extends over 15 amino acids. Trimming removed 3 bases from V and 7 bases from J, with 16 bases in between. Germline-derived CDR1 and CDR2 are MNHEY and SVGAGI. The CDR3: CASSYRVRENNEQFF. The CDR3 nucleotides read TGTGCCAGCAGTTATAGGGTAAGAGAGAATAATGAGCAGTTCTTC.

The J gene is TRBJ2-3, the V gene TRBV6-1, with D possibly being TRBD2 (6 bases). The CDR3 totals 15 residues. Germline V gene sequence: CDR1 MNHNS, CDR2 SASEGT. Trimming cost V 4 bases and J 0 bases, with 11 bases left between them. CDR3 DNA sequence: TGTGCCAGCAGTGCGGAGGGCCTTAGCACAGATACGCAGTATTTT. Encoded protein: CASSAEGLSTDTQYF.

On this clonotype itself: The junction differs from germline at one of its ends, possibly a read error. The DNA of the CDR3 is TGCGCCAGCAGTGATAGTCAAATCGGGGCGAGGTCGTACTTC. Amino acid sequence: CASSDSQIGARSYF. The chain joins TRBV7-2 to TRBJ2-7; perhaps D is TRBD1 or TRBD2 (5 bases each). Germline CDR1 is SGHTA and CDR2 is FQGNSA. The CDR3 runs 14 residues.

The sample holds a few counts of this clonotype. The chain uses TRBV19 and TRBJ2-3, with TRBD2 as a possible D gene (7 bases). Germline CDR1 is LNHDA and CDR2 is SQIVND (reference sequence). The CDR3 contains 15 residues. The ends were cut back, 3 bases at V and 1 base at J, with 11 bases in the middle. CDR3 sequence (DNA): TGTGCCAGTAGTATTCGAGGGGGGGGCACAGATACGCAGTATTTT. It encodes CASSIRGGGTDTQYF.

The CDR3 DNA reads as TGTGCCAGCAGTTTCCGACAGGTGCATGCGTACGAGCAGTACTTC. It codes for CASSFRQVHAYEQYF. The genes are TRBV12-3 or TRBV12-4 and TRBJ2-7, with D possibly TRBD1 on 6 matching bases. Between the trimmed V and J ends, which lost 3 bases and 4 bases, there was a span of 16 bases. This CDR3 comprises 15 residues.

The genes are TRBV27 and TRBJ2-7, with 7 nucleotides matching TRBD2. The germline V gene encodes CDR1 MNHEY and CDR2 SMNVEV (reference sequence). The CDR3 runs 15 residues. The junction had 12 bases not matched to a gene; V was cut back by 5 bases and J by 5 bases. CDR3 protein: CASSGKAGRLDEQYF. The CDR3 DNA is TGTGCCAGCAGTGGTAAAGCGGGAAGGTTAGACGAGCAGTACTTC.

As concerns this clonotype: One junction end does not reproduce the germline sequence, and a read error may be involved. The CDR3 DNA follows: TGTGCCTGGAGTTTACCACTCGGACGGAACACAGATACGCCGTATTTT. Amino acid sequence: CAWSLPLGRNTDTPYF. V and J are TRBV30 and TRBJ2-3; D is unresolved. This CDR3 contains 16 residues. Germline CDR1 reads GTSNPN; CDR2 reads SVGIG (reference sequence).

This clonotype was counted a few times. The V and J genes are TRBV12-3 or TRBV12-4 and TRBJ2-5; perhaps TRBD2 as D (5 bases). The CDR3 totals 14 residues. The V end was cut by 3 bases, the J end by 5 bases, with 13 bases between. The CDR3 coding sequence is TGTGCCAGCAGTTTCGGGGTGGGTCCGGAGACCCAGTACTTC. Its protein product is CASSFGVGPETQYF.

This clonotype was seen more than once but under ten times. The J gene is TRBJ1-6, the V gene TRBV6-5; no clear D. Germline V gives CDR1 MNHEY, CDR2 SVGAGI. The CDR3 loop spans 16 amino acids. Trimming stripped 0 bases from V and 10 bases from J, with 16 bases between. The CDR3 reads CASSYSKGFGRSPLHF. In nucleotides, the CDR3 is TGTGCCAGCAGTTACTCGAAAGGGTTTGGGAGGTCACCCCTCCACTTT.

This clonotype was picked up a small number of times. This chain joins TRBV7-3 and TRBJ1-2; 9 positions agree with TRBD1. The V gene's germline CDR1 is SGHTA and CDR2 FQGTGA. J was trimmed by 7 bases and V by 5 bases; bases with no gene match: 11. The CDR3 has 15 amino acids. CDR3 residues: CASSIVGWDRVGYTF. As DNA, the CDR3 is TGTGCCAGCAGCATCGTAGGATGGGACAGGGTTGGCTACACCTTC.

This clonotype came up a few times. The CDR3: CASTKTSGSFETQYF. CDR3 in DNA: TGTGCCAGCACCAAAACTAGCGGGAGTTTTGAGACCCAGTACTTC. This chain uses TRBV2 with TRBJ2-5, with 11 bases that match TRBD2. CDR3 length: 15 amino acids. Per the germline V gene, CDR1 is SNHLY and CDR2 is FYNNEI. The V gene end was trimmed by 7 bases and the J gene end by 5 bases; junction bases not matched to a gene: 9.

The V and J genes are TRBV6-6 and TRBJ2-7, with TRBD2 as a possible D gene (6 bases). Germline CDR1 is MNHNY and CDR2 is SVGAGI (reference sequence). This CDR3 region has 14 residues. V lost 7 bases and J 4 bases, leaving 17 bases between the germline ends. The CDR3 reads CASMGQGGRYEQYF. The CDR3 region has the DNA TGTGCCAGCATGGGGCAGGGAGGTCGGTACGAGCAGTACTTC.

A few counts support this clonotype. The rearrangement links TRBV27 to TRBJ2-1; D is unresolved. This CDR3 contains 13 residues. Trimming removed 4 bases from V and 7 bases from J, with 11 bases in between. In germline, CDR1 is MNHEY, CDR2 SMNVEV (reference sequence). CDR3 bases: TGTGCCAGCAGTTCATCAGGACCTAATGAGCAGTTCTTC. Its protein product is CASSSSGPNEQFF.

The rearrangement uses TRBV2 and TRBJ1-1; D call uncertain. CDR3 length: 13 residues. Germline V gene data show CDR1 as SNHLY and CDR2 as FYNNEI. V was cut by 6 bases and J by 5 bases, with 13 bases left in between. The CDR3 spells CASSIRVRTEAFF. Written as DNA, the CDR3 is TGTGCCAGCAGCATACGGGTTAGGACTGAAGCTTTCTTT. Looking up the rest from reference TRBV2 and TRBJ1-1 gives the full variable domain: EPEVTQTPSHQVTQMGQEVILRCVPISNHLYFYWYRQILGQKVEFLVSFYNNEISEKSEIFDDQFSVERPDGSNFTLKIRSTKLEDSAMYFCASSIRVRTEAFFGQGTRLTVV.

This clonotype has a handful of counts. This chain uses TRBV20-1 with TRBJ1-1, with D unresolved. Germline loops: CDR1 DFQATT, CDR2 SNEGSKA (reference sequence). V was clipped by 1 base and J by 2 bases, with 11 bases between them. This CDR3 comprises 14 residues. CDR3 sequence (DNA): TGCAGTGCTAGAGGTACTGGACGAAACACTGAAGCTTTCTTT. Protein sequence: CSARGTGRNTEAFF.

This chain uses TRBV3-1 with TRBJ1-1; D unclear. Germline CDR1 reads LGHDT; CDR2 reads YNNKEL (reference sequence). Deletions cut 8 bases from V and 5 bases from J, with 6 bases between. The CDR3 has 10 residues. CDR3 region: CASGDTEAFF. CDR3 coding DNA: TGTGCCAGCGGGGATACTGAAGCTTTCTTT.

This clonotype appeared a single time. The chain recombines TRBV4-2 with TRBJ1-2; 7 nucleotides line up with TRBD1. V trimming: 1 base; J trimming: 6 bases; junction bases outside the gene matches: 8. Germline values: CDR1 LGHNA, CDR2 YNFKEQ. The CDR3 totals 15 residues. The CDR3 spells CASSQATRGGDGYTF. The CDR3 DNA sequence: TGTGCCAGCAGCCAAGCAACCAGGGGGGGGGATGGCTACACCTTC.

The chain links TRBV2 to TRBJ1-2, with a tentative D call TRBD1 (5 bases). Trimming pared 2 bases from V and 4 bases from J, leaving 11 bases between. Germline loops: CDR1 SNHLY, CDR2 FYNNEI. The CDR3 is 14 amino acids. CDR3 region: CASSELQGSYGYTF. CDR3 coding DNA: TGTGCCAGCAGTGAACTTCAGGGCAGCTATGGCTACACCTTC. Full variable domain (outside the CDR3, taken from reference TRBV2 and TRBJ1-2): EPEVTQTPSHQVTQMGQEVILRCVPISNHLYFYWYRQILGQKVEFLVSFYNNEISEKSEIFDDQFSVERPDGSNFTLKIRSTKLEDSAMYFCASSELQGSYGYTFGSGTRLTVV.

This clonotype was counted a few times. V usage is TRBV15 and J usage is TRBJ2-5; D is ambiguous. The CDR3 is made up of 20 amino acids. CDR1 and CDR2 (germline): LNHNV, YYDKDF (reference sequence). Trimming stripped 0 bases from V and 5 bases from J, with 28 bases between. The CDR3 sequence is CATSRDRRWGNNNPRETQYF. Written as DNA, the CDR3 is TGTGCCACCAGCAGAGATCGTCGGTGGGGAAATAACAATCCCCGGGAGACCCAGTACTTC.

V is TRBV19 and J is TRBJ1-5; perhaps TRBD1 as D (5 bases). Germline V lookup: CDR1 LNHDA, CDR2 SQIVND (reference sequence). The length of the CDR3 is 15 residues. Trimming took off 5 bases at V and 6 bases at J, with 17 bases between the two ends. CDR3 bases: TGTGCCAGTAGTCCCCAGAAGACAGCGCTTCAGCCCCAGCATTTT. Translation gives CASSPQKTALQPQHF.

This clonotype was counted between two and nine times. The CDR3 here is CSAESSGSYNEQFF. The DNA for the CDR3 is TGCAGTGCTGAGTCTAGCGGGTCCTACAATGAGCAGTTCTTC. The chain has TRBV20-1 and TRBJ2-1; TRBD2 matches 8 bases. V was clipped by 5 bases and J by 1 base; unmatched bases: 4. Germline loops: CDR1 DFQATT, CDR2 SNEGSKA (reference sequence). The CDR3 runs 14 residues.

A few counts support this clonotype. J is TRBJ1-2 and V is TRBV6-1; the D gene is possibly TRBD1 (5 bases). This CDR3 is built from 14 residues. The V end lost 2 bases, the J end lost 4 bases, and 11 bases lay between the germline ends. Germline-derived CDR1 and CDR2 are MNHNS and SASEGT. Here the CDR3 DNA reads TGTGCCAGCAGTGAAATTACGGGGGGCTATGGCTACACCTTC. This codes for CASSEITGGYGYTF.

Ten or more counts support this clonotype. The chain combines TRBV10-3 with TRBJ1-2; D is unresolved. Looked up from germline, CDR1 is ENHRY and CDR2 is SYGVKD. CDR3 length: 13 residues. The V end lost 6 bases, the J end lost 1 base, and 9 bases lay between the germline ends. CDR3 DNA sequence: TGTGCCATCAGCACCACGGATAACTATGGCTACACCTTC. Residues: CAISTTDNYGYTF.

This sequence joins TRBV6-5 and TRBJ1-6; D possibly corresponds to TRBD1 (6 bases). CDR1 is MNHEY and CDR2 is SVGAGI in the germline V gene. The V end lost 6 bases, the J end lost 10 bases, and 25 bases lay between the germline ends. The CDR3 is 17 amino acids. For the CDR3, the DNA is TGTGCCAGCAGGCGATCCATAAGCGTCAGGGGAGGCTCACCCCTCCACTTT. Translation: CASRRSISVRGGSPLHF.

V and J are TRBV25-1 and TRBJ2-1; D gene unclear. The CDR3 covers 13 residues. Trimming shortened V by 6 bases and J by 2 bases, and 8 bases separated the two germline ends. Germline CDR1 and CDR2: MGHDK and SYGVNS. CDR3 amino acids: CASSESAYNEQFF. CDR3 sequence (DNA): TGTGCCAGCAGCGAGAGCGCCTACAATGAGCAGTTCTTC.

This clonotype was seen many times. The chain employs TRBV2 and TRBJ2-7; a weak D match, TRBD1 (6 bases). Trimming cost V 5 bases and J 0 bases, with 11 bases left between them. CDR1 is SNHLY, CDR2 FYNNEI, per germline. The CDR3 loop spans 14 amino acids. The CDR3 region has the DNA TGTGCCAGCAGTCTCGACAGGAACTCCTACGAGCAGTACTTC. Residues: CASSLDRNSYEQYF.